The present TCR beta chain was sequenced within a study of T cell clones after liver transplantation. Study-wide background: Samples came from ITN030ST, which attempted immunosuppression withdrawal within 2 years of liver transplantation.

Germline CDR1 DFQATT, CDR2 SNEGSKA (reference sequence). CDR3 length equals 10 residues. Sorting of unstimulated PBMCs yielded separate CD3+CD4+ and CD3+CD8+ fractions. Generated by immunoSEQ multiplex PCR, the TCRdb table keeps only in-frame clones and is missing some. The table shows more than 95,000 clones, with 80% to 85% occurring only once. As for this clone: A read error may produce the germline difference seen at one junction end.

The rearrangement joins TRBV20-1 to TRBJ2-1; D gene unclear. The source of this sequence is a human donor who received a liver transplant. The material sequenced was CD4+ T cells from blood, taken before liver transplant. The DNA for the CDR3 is TGCAGTGCAAGAGGTCTTGAGCAGTTCTTC. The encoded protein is CSARGLEQFF.